The 32 T cell receptor beta chains listed next were all sequenced from one sample in a study of cytomegalovirus exposure and HLA in healthy donors. In the PCR, 60 Vbeta and 13 Jbeta primers were used. TCRdb keeps only in-frame clones here, not all; method: immunoSEQ multiplex PCR. The table shows approximately 130,000 clones, with more than 75% occurring only once. The source material was PBMCs. Receptors originate from a woman in her 30s in good health and CMV-seronegative.

The chain recombines TRBV4-1 with TRBJ2-7; 11 bases fit TRBD2. Germline CDR1 and CDR2: MGHRA and YSYEKL. V gave up 0 bases and J gave up 3 bases; unmatched junction bases: 4. The CDR3 is 16 residues long. CDR3 bases: TGCGCCAGCAGCCAAGAACTACTAGCGGGAGACTACGAGCAGTACTTC. Translated: CASSQELLAGDYEQYF.

The rearrangement joins TRBV5-1 to TRBJ2-3; TRBD2 might be the D (6 bases). Trimming took off 5 bases at V and 0 bases at J, with 13 bases between the two ends. This CDR3 has 15 residues. Per germline, CDR1 SGHRS and CDR2 YFSETQ. CDR3 protein: CASSFSGLSTDTQYF. Here the CDR3 DNA reads TGCGCCAGCAGTTTTAGCGGACTTAGCACAGATACGCAGTATTTT.

The V and J genes are TRBV5-4 and TRBJ1-1; D is undetermined. The V end lost 2 bases, the J end lost 0 bases, and 11 bases lay between the germline ends. Germline CDR1 is SGHNT and CDR2 is YYREEE (reference sequence). This CDR3 spans 15 amino acids. The CDR3 sequence: CASSFMTGMNTEAFF. CDR3 bases: TGTGCCAGCAGCTTTATGACGGGGATGAACACTGAAGCTTTCTTT.

The chain is built from TRBV4-3 and TRBJ2-7, with a possible D match to TRBD1 (5 bases). V dropped 1 base and J dropped 4 bases, with 8 bases sitting between them. Germline V CDR1 and CDR2: LGHNA, YSLEER. This CDR3 contains 13 residues. The DNA for the CDR3 is TGCGCCAGCAGCCAAGGGACACTTTACGAGCAGTACTTC. It codes for CASSQGTLYEQYF.

The chain is built from TRBV30 and TRBJ2-1; 10 nucleotides agree with TRBD2. The germline V gene encodes CDR1 GTSNPN and CDR2 SVGIG (reference sequence). The CDR3 is 16 amino acids. Unmatched junction bases numbered 12, after V lost 0 bases and J lost 10 bases. The CDR3 sequence: CAWSVPGIAGGTEQFF. The CDR3 DNA reads TGTGCCTGGAGTGTTCCAGGGATAGCGGGAGGCACGGAGCAGTTCTTC.

The chain has TRBV7-9 and TRBJ2-1; D uncertain. CDR3 size: 13 residues. Germline V CDR1 and CDR2: SEHNR, FQNEAQ (reference sequence). V gave up 5 bases and J gave up 9 bases, with 14 bases separating them. The CDR3 reads CASSPYLPGEQFF. The CDR3 DNA sequence: TGTGCCAGCAGCCCCTACTTGCCCGGTGAGCAGTTCTTC.

This clone was recorded a few times. The chain has TRBV4-2 and TRBJ1-4; 9 nucleotides agree with TRBD1. V lost 0 bases, J lost 5 bases, and 7 bases stayed unmatched. The CDR3 sequence is 17 residues long. In germline, CDR1 is LGHNA, CDR2 YNFKEQ. In DNA form, the CDR3 reads TGTGCCAGCAGCCAAGAGGGTAGAGGGACAGGGAATGAAAAACTGTTTTTT. Translation gives CASSQEGRGTGNEKLFF.

This chain links TRBV7-8 with TRBJ2-3, with TRBD2 identical over 11 bases. CDR1 and CDR2 from the germline V gene are SGHVS and FQNEAQ. The CDR3 length is 16 residues. V dropped 6 bases and J dropped 3; count of bases not matched to a gene: 8. This chain's CDR3 is CASRSTLAGVTDTQYF. The CDR3 DNA reads as TGTGCCAGCAGATCAACACTAGCGGGGGTTACAGATACGCAGTATTTT.

Comments on this clone: A junction end diverges from the germline sequence, so it may reflect a read error. The chain is built from TRBV5-1 and TRBJ2-1; 10 bases map to TRBD1. CDR3 length equals 16 residues. The V gene's germline CDR1 is SGHRS and CDR2 YFSETQ. This chain's CDR3 is CASTKSGTGDYDEQFF. The CDR3 DNA reads as TGCGCCAGCACAAAATCCGGGACAGGGGACTACGATGAGCAGTTCTTC.

In its sample, this clone was seen once. J is TRBJ2-2 and V is TRBV27; D is unresolved. The CDR3 consists of 12 residues. The V end was cut by 6 bases, the J end by 5 bases, with 7 bases between. The germline V gene encodes CDR1 MNHEY and CDR2 SMNVEV (reference sequence). The CDR3 DNA reads TGTGCCAGCAGAAAATATACCGGGGAGCTGTTTTTT. Residues: CASRKYTGELFF.

The chain has TRBV5-1 and TRBJ1-2, with 8 nucleotides matching TRBD1. Looked up from germline, CDR1 is SGHRS and CDR2 is YFSETQ. After removal of 0 bases from V and 5 bases from J, the junction contained 3 bases not matched to a gene. The CDR3 is 14 residues long. CDR3 protein: CASSLGRGRYGYTF. Written as DNA, the CDR3 is TGCGCCAGCAGCTTGGGCAGGGGGCGTTATGGCTACACCTTC.

The chain carries TRBV4-1 and TRBJ1-1; the match to TRBD1 covers 7 bases. This CDR3 has 16 amino acids. CDR1 is MGHRA, CDR2 YSYEKL, per germline. V gave up 0 bases and J gave up 1 base; unmatched junction bases: 5. CDR3 coding DNA: TGCGCCAGCAGCCAAGATGGGGGGACAGCGAACACTGAAGCTTTCTTT. Translating it yields CASSQDGGTANTEAFF.

This chain links TRBV7-6 with TRBJ2-2; tentative D call: TRBD2 (6 bases). The CDR3 loop spans 16 amino acids. Trimming pared 4 bases from V and 7 bases from J, leaving 19 bases between. Per the germline V gene, CDR1 is SGHVS and CDR2 is FNYEAQ. The CDR3 DNA sequence: TGTGCCAGCAGCTCACCCTTGCACGGGGGATTCGGGGAGCTGTTTTTT. The encoded protein is CASSSPLHGGFGELFF. Filled out from reference TRBV7-6 and TRBJ2-2, the complete variable domain reads GAGVSQSPRYKVTKRGQDVALRCDPISGHVSLYWYRQALGQGPEFLTYFNYEAQQDKSGLPNDRFSAERPEGSISTLTIQRTEQRDSAMYRCASSSPLHGGFGELFFGEGSRLTVL.

This clone was observed a handful of times. This chain connects TRBV4-3 to TRBJ2-7, with D maybe TRBD1 (7 bases). The V end lost 0 bases, the J end lost 4 bases, and 13 bases lay between the germline ends. Germline CDR1 is LGHNA and CDR2 is YSLEER. The CDR3 spans 15 residues. The DNA of the CDR3 is TGCGCCAGCAGCCAAGACGAGGGGGCGGGGTACGAGCAGTACTTC. Translating it yields CASSQDEGAGYEQYF.

In regard to this clone: This same CDR3 is encoded by further DNA sequences in the sample. The chain joins TRBV27 to TRBJ2-7; D unclear. The V gene lost 2 bases and the J gene lost 3 bases, with 8 bases spanning the gap. Per the germline V gene, CDR1 is MNHEY and CDR2 is SMNVEV (reference sequence). This CDR3 is 13 amino acids long. In nucleotides, the CDR3 is TGTGCCAGCAGTTTAGGGCCCGGCTACGAGCAGTACTTC. This encodes CASSLGPGYEQYF.

The chain carries TRBV29-1 and TRBJ2-3; TRBD2 aligns across 12 bases. The CDR3 has 16 amino acids. Unmatched junction bases numbered 5, after V lost 2 bases and J lost 2 bases. CDR1 is SQVTM, CDR2 ANQGSEA, per germline. This CDR3 reads CSVETTSGGFTDTQYF. CDR3 bases: TGCAGCGTTGAAACGACTAGCGGGGGCTTCACAGATACGCAGTATTTT.

CDR3 residues: CASSDPGQLPYEQYF. For the CDR3, the DNA is TGCGCCAGCAGCGATCCCGGACAGCTCCCCTACGAGCAGTACTTC. This rearrangement joins TRBV5-1 to TRBJ2-7; weak D call: TRBD1 (6 bases). Germline CDR1 is SGHRS and CDR2 is YFSETQ. Between the trimmed V and J ends, which lost 4 bases and 2 bases, there was a span of 16 bases. The CDR3 extends over 15 amino acids.

The rearrangement links TRBV28 to TRBJ1-2, with 7 bases aligning to TRBD1. J gave up 3 bases and V 4 bases, and 2 bases lay outside the gene matches. Germline V lookup: CDR1 MDHEN, CDR2 SYDVKM. The CDR3 runs to 13 residues. CDR3 bases: TGTGCCAGCAGTTCCGGACAGGACTATGGCTACACCTTC. This translates into CASSSGQDYGYTF.

The chain is built from TRBV18 and TRBJ1-2; 9 bases are a match to TRBD1. Per germline, CDR1 KGHSH and CDR2 LQKENI. V shed 1 base, J shed 1 base, and the junction held 1 base outside the gene matches. The CDR3 loop spans 15 amino acids. For the CDR3, the DNA is TGTGCCAGCTCACCACAGGGACAGGGTAACTATGGCTACACCTTC. It translates to CASSPQGQGNYGYTF. Full variable domain (rest looked up from reference TRBV18 and TRBJ1-2): NAGVMQNPRHLVRRRGQEARLRCSPMKGHSHVYWYRQLPEEGLKFMVYLQKENIIDESGMPKERFSAEFPKEGPSILRIQQVVRGDSAAYFCASSPQGQGNYGYTFGSGTRLTVV.

The rearrangement uses TRBV27 and TRBJ2-3; TRBD2 matches 10 bases. J gave up 3 bases and V 1 base, and 4 bases lay outside the gene matches. This CDR3 comprises 16 residues. Germline CDR1 and CDR2: MNHEY and SMNVEV (reference sequence). CDR3 coding DNA: TGTGCCAGCAGTTTATATGCTAGCGGGAGTACAGATACGCAGTATTTT. It translates to CASSLYASGSTDTQYF.

The chain uses TRBV18 and TRBJ2-1; TRBD2 agrees at 9 bases. From germline, CDR1 is KGHSH and CDR2 LQKENI. The junction had 16 bases not matched to a gene; V was cut back by 5 bases and J by 5 bases. The length of the CDR3 is 18 residues. In nucleotides, the CDR3 is TGTGCCAGCTCATCCGGGCACTGGAGCGGGAGGCGAGACAATGAGCAGTTCTTC. Its protein product is CASSSGHWSGRRDNEQFF.

The chain couples TRBV28 to TRBJ2-4; no definite D call. Trimming removed 4 bases at V and 0 bases at J, with 16 bases between. The CDR3 is 17 amino acids. In germline, CDR1 is MDHEN, CDR2 SYDVKM. CDR3 loop: CASSSLEAGLAKNIQYF. CDR3 bases: TGTGCCAGCAGTTCCCTGGAAGCAGGTCTAGCCAAAAACATTCAGTACTTC.

CDR3 in amino acids: CASSPIYSNTEAFF. The CDR3 nucleotides read TGCGCCAGCAGTCCCATCTACTCGAACACTGAAGCTTTCTTT. The chain combines TRBV5-1 with TRBJ1-1; D unresolved. Germline V gene sequence: CDR1 SGHRS, CDR2 YFSETQ. Trimming took off 5 bases at V and 1 base at J, with 12 bases between the two ends. The CDR3 runs 14 residues.

V and J are TRBV9 and TRBJ2-1; D perhaps matches TRBD1 (6 bases). Trimming stripped 4 bases from V and 4 bases from J, with 15 bases between. Germline assignment: CDR1 SGDLS and CDR2 YYNGEE. This CDR3 has 15 residues. This chain's CDR3 is CASSSRPDRYNEQFF. CDR3 in DNA: TGTGCCAGCAGCTCCCGACCAGACAGGTACAATGAGCAGTTCTTC.

The V gene is TRBV6-5, the J gene TRBJ1-2; D unresolved. This CDR3 is built from 15 residues. The germline V gene encodes CDR1 MNHEY and CDR2 SVGAGI. V shed 0 bases and J shed 4 bases, with 12 bases lying between them. The CDR3 spells CASSYSIGGVYGYTF. The CDR3 nucleotides are TGTGCCAGCAGTTACTCGATTGGCGGGGTCTATGGCTACACCTTC.

J is TRBJ1-5 and V is TRBV19; D perhaps matches TRBD1 (6 bases). CDR1 LNHDA and CDR2 SQIVND come from the germline V gene (reference sequence). This CDR3 is 16 amino acids long. V gave up 1 base and J gave up 0 bases, with 10 bases separating them. In nucleotides, the CDR3 is TGTGCCAGTAGTATAGCAACCAGGGGTAGCAATCAGCCCCAGCATTTT. It specifies CASSIATRGSNQPQHF.

The rearrangement links TRBV19 to TRBJ1-4, with no clear D. V lost 4 bases to trimming and J lost 0 bases, with 9 bases between them. CDR1 and CDR2 (germline): LNHDA, SQIVND (reference sequence). The length of the CDR3 is 15 residues. CDR3 nucleotide sequence: TGTGCCAGTAGTACCCGGACTGCAACTAATGAAAAACTGTTTTTT. This sequence encodes CASSTRTATNEKLFF.

The chain employs TRBV4-2 and TRBJ2-1; 8 bases fit TRBD2. Trimming took 3 bases from V and 2 from J; bases not matched to a gene: 9. CDR1 and CDR2 from the germline V gene are LGHNA and YNFKEQ. The CDR3 covers 17 residues. CDR3 nucleotide sequence: TGTGCCAGCAGCCACCCCACGCGGGAGGCTCCCTACAATGAGCAGTTCTTC. Translating it yields CASSHPTREAPYNEQFF.

The chain has TRBV7-3 and TRBJ2-1; 9 nucleotides match TRBD2. The CDR3 totals 17 residues. Germline V gene sequence: CDR1 SGHTA, CDR2 FQGTGA. The V and J ends lost 4 bases and 7 bases, in that order; junction bases with no gene match: 14. CDR3 region: CASSSGSAGGKGNEQFF. The CDR3 DNA is TGTGCCAGCAGCTCCGGGAGCGCGGGGGGGAAAGGAAATGAGCAGTTCTTC. The full variable domain, completed using reference TRBV7-3 and TRBJ2-1, is GAGVSQTPSNKVTEKGKYVELRCDPISGHTALYWYRQSLGQGPEFLIYFQGTGAADDSGLPNDRFFAVRPEGSVSTLKIQRTERGDSAVYLCASSSGSAGGKGNEQFFGPGTRLTVL.

The chain links TRBV5-6 to TRBJ2-1, with TRBD1 matching 12 bases. Germline V gene lookup returns CDR1 SGHDT and CDR2 YYEEEE. The CDR3 is 15 amino acids. The V and J ends lost 5 bases and 10 bases, in that order; junction bases with no gene match: 10. The DNA for the CDR3 is TGTGCCAGCAGAGGCCGGGACAGGGGGCCTCCAGAGCAGTTCTTC. Residues: CASRGRDRGPPEQFF.

CDR3 nucleotide sequence: TGTGCCAGCAGTTACCGGCGGGACAATGAGCAGTTCTTC. Translation: CASSYRRDNEQFF. The chain employs TRBV6-5 and TRBJ2-1, with a possible D match to TRBD2 (5 bases). Trimming removed 2 bases at V and 5 bases at J, with 7 bases between. The CDR3 has 13 residues. CDR1 MNHEY and CDR2 SVGAGI come from the germline V gene.

This CDR3 reads CASSLTLAGGSTDTQYF. CDR3 bases: TGCGCCAGCAGCTTGACACTAGCGGGGGGGAGCACAGATACGCAGTATTTT. The rearrangement links TRBV5-1 to TRBJ2-3, with 13 bases matching TRBD2. The CDR3 length is 17 residues. Trimming removed 1 base from V and 0 bases from J; junction bases left unmatched: 2. Germline CDR1 SGHRS, CDR2 YFSETQ.